The 32 T cell receptor beta chains reported below all come from one sample, sequenced in a study of T cell changes during pregnancy in multiple sclerosis. The data were produced by immunoSEQ multiplex PCR, yet TCRdb's version contains in-frame clones alone and is incomplete. The sample holds over 85,000 clones, less than 95% seen once. The specimen comprised peripheral blood, sampled in the first trimester of pregnancy. These receptors originate from a female donor in good health, enrolled as a control in a pregnancy study.

The chain is built from TRBV30 and TRBJ2-1, with 8 bases fitting TRBD1. J lost 9 bases, V lost 3 bases, and 10 bases had no gene match. The CDR3 contains 14 residues. Per the germline V gene, CDR1 is GTSNPN and CDR2 is SVGIG (reference sequence). The CDR3 nucleotides are TGTGCCTGGAGGGAGGAGACAGGGGTAAGTGAGCAGTTCTTC. Residues: CAWREETGVSEQFF.

The V and J genes are TRBV4-1 and TRBJ2-7; D unclear. The CDR3 extends over 15 amino acids. Trimming stripped 4 bases from V and 2 bases from J, with 15 bases between. CDR1 and CDR2 from the germline V gene are MGHRA and YSYEKL. The CDR3 bases are TGCGCCAGCAGCCGGGCCGGTTCCCTTCCCTACGAGCAGTACTTC. Translation: CASSRAGSLPYEQYF.

The rearrangement joins TRBV4-3 to TRBJ1-4; a possible D gene is TRBD1 (5 bases). Germline V gives CDR1 LGHNA, CDR2 YSLEER. Trimming shortened V by 4 bases and J by 4 bases, and 13 bases separated the two germline ends. CDR3 length: 15 residues. The CDR3 protein is CASSPKGLYNEKLFF. DNA of the CDR3: TGCGCCAGCAGCCCTAAGGGACTCTATAATGAAAAACTGTTTTTT.

V and J are TRBV13 and TRBJ1-1; TRBD1 aligns across 10 bases. Germline trimming cut 5 bases from V and 0 bases from J; bases unmatched to any gene: 6. The CDR3 runs to 16 residues. The germline V gene encodes CDR1 PRHDT and CDR2 FYEKMQ (reference sequence). Here the CDR3 reads CASSRRTGGLNTEAFF. CDR3 DNA: TGTGCCAGCAGCCGCAGGACAGGGGGGCTGAACACTGAAGCTTTCTTT.

CDR3 region: CASSQEEGALGYTF. The CDR3 nucleotides read TGCGCCAGCAGCCAAGAAGAGGGGGCGCTTGGCTACACCTTC. This chain joins TRBV4-1 and TRBJ1-2, with 7 bases that match TRBD1. This CDR3 has 14 residues. Unmatched junction bases numbered 5, after V lost 0 bases and J lost 7 bases. Per germline, CDR1 MGHRA and CDR2 YSYEKL.

Of note for this clone: At one boundary the junction diverges from the germline segment, which might be a read error. The rearrangement links TRBV30 to TRBJ1-1; D uncertain. The CDR3 has 11 residues. CDR1 is GTSNPN, CDR2 SVGIG, per germline (reference sequence). CDR3 protein: CAWSQRPNGDF. CDR3 nucleotides: TGTGCCTGGAGTCAACGGCCAAACGGGGATTTT.

The J gene is TRBJ2-1, the V gene TRBV25-1; 8 bases align to TRBD2. Losses at the gene ends were 8 bases for V and 7 bases for J; bases not matched to a gene: 10. CDR1 is MGHDK and CDR2 is SYGVNS in the germline V gene. CDR3 length: 14 residues. DNA for the CDR3: TGTGCCAGCGACGCGGGGGGTGCCGTTAATGAGCAGTTCTTC. Protein sequence: CASDAGGAVNEQFF.

This clone was seen only once. The chain joins TRBV27 to TRBJ1-6, with a tentative D call TRBD1 (6 bases). Germline V lookup: CDR1 MNHEY, CDR2 SMNVEV (reference sequence). This CDR3 spans 17 amino acids. The germline V and J ends were trimmed by 6 bases and 0 bases, with 15 bases remaining between them. DNA for the CDR3: TGTGCCAGCAGAGTTACAGGGACTAACTCCTATAATTCACCCCTCCACTTT. Translated: CASRVTGTNSYNSPLHF.

The V call is TRBV7-2, the J call TRBJ1-5, with D tentatively TRBD1 (5 bases). The germline V and J ends were trimmed by 5 bases and 5 bases, with 16 bases remaining between them. Germline CDR1 is SGHTA and CDR2 is FQGNSA. The CDR3 covers 15 residues. The DNA of the CDR3 is TGTGCCAGCAGCCCACGCGGGTGGGGGGATCAGCCCCAGCATTTT. Its protein product is CASSPRGWGDQPQHF.

The chain links TRBV27 to TRBJ1-2; 12 nucleotides match TRBD1. CDR1 and CDR2 (germline): MNHEY, SMNVEV (reference sequence). After removal of 6 bases from V and 2 bases from J, the junction contained 4 bases not matched to a gene. This CDR3 is 15 amino acids long. DNA for the CDR3: TGTGCCAGCAGGGGGGACAGGGGGCCCAACTATGGCTACACCTTC. Translation gives CASRGDRGPNYGYTF.

This chain uses TRBV7-8 with TRBJ1-6; D is unclear. This CDR3 is 14 amino acids long. Trimming removed 3 bases from V and 7 bases from J, with 10 bases in between. Germline V gives CDR1 SGHVS, CDR2 FQNEAQ. CDR3 sequence reads: CASSLVAGNSPLHF. The CDR3 DNA follows: TGTGCCAGCAGCTTGGTGGCGGGGAATTCACCCCTCCACTTT.

The gene calls are TRBV21-1 and TRBJ2-2; no check of the table's D call, TRBD2, against the DNA was made. TRBV21-1 is flagged as a pseudogene. This CDR3 comprises 20 residues. The CDR3 sequence is CASSSQGTSGGASTTGELFF. For the CDR3, the DNA is TGTGCCAGCAGCTCCCAGGGGACTAGCGGGGGGGCGTCAACCACCGGGGAGCTGTTTTTT.

This clone was seen only once. V gene TRBV11-2 combines with J gene TRBJ2-7, with D uncertain. V was cut by 1 base and J by 7 bases, with 14 bases left in between. Germline CDR1 and CDR2: SGHAT and FQNNGV. This CDR3 has 14 residues. CDR3 residues: CASSLGGSPGEQYF. CDR3 nucleotide sequence: TGTGCCAGCAGCTTAGGAGGTAGCCCGGGTGAGCAGTACTTC. Looking up the rest from reference TRBV11-2 and TRBJ2-7 gives the full variable domain: EAGVAQSPRYKIIEKRQSVAFWCNPISGHATLYWYQQILGQGPKLLIQFQNNGVVDDSQLPKDRFSAERLKGVDSTLKIQPAKLEDSAVYLCASSLGGSPGEQYFGPGTRLTVT.

This clone came up once. The rearrangement uses TRBV6-6 and TRBJ2-7; tentative D call: TRBD1 (6 bases). The CDR3 extends over 11 amino acids. Germline-derived CDR1 and CDR2 are MNHNY and SVGAGI (reference sequence). The V end was cut by 7 bases, the J end by 6 bases, with 10 bases between. DNA for the CDR3: TGTGCCAGCAACAGGGCGGGCGAGCAGTACTTC. Translating it yields CASNRAGEQYF.

The CDR3 sequence: CASSPLSTVTNEKLFF. The CDR3 region has the DNA TGTGCCAGCAGCCCCCTATCGACAGTGACTAATGAAAAACTGTTTTTT. This sequence joins TRBV7-2 and TRBJ1-4, with D maybe TRBD1 (5 bases). Germline CDR1 is SGHTA and CDR2 is FQGNSA. CDR3 length: 16 amino acids. Trimming left V 5 bases short and J 2 bases short, with 15 bases between.

This chain connects TRBV2 to TRBJ2-2, with D possibly being TRBD1 (5 bases). This CDR3 has 14 residues. Per germline, CDR1 SNHLY and CDR2 FYNNEI. Trimming stripped 8 bases from V and 8 bases from J, with 18 bases between. The CDR3 nucleotides read TGTGCCAGCGATAAAGGGGCGGCAAAAGGGGAGCTGTTTTTT. It translates to CASDKGAAKGELFF.

The chain recombines TRBV9 with TRBJ2-1; 8 bases fit TRBD2. This CDR3 contains 14 residues. Germline V lookup: CDR1 SGDLS, CDR2 YYNGEE. Germline trimming cut 0 bases from V and 7 bases from J; bases unmatched to any gene: 3. The CDR3 is CASSVAGGHNEQFF. CDR3 DNA: TGTGCCAGCAGCGTAGCGGGGGGGCATAATGAGCAGTTCTTC.

This sequence joins TRBV11-3 and TRBJ2-1; 7 nucleotides agree with TRBD2. With V trimmed by 2 bases and J by 9 bases, 1 base remained unmatched. CDR1 is SGHNT, CDR2 YENEEA, per germline. This CDR3 has 12 amino acids. DNA of the CDR3: TGTGCCAGCAGCTTAACGGGAGGTGAGCAGTTCTTC. This encodes CASSLTGGEQFF.

The V and J genes are TRBV4-3 and TRBJ1-2; D is perhaps TRBD1 (5 bases). Germline V gene sequence: CDR1 LGHNA, CDR2 YSLEER. This CDR3 region has 14 residues. V was clipped by 0 bases and J by 6 bases, with 11 bases between them. The DNA of the CDR3 is TGCGCCAGCAGCCAAGATATGACAGTACATGGCTACACCTTC. Protein product: CASSQDMTVHGYTF.

The chain employs TRBV19 and TRBJ1-5; no definite D call. In germline, CDR1 is LNHDA, CDR2 SQIVND (reference sequence). Trimming stripped 6 bases from V and 0 bases from J, with 12 bases between. This CDR3 comprises 15 residues. The CDR3 loop is CASRLNLYSNQPQHF. DNA of the CDR3: TGTGCCAGTAGATTGAACCTCTATAGCAATCAGCCCCAGCATTTT.

V and J are TRBV2 and TRBJ2-3; TRBD1 matches at 9 bases. CDR3 length: 14 amino acids. Germline CDR1 SNHLY, CDR2 FYNNEI. J lost 5 bases, V lost 5 bases, and 5 bases had no gene match. This CDR3 is CASSKQGAGDTQYF. The CDR3 nucleotides read TGTGCCAGCAGTAAACAGGGGGCGGGAGATACGCAGTATTTT.

This chain connects TRBV28 to TRBJ1-2; D perhaps matches TRBD1 (5 bases). With 6 bases removed from V and 5 bases from J, the gap between germline ends came to 13 bases. The CDR3 is 13 amino acids. The V gene's germline CDR1 is MDHEN and CDR2 SYDVKM. This CDR3 reads CASSWGLLYGYTF. CDR3 coding DNA: TGTGCCAGCAGCTGGGGACTGCTTTATGGCTACACCTTC.

This chain joins TRBV28 and TRBJ2-7; the match to TRBD1 covers 8 bases. The trim removed 3 bases at V and 4 bases at J, leaving 8 bases unmatched. This CDR3 region has 15 residues. Germline V gene sequence: CDR1 MDHEN, CDR2 SYDVKM. DNA for the CDR3: TGTGCCAGCAGTTTTCCGAGACAGGGGAAGTACGAGCAGTACTTC. Translating gives CASSFPRQGKYEQYF.

The sample holds one count of this clone. This chain uses TRBV30 with TRBJ2-2; 7 bases line up with TRBD1. Germline V lookup: CDR1 GTSNPN, CDR2 SVGIG (reference sequence). J lost 9 bases, V lost 5 bases, and 9 bases had no gene match. CDR3 length: 13 residues. Written as DNA, the CDR3 is TGTGCCTGGGGGACAGATGCCGGTAGGGAGCTGTTTTTT. Encoded protein: CAWGTDAGRELFF.

The gene calls are TRBV7-6 and TRBJ2-3; 10 positions agree with TRBD2. CDR1 SGHVS and CDR2 FNYEAQ come from the germline V gene. This CDR3 has 15 residues. Trimming took 7 bases from V and 2 from J; bases not matched to a gene: 6. CDR3: CASTIAGGYTDTQYF. CDR3 in DNA: TGTGCCAGCACTATAGCGGGGGGCTACACAGATACGCAGTATTTT.

This clone came up once. V and J are TRBV6-4 and TRBJ2-4; no clear D gene. The CDR3 consists of 13 residues. The V and J ends lost 3 bases and 2 bases respectively, with 5 bases between them. Germline lookup yields CDR1 MRHNA and CDR2 SNTAGT. This CDR3 reads CASSERPKNIQYF. CDR3 coding DNA: TGTGCCAGCAGTGAGAGGCCCAAAAACATTCAGTACTTC.

The chain joins TRBV4-2 to TRBJ1-5, with D unresolved. Deletions cut 0 bases from V and 1 base from J, with 7 bases between. CDR1 is LGHNA, CDR2 YNFKEQ, per germline. This CDR3 spans 15 amino acids. The CDR3 region has the DNA TGTGCCAGCAGCCAAGACAGTGAAAGCAATCAGCCCCAGCATTTT. Translation: CASSQDSESNQPQHF.

The rearrangement uses TRBV18 and TRBJ1-1, with D hard to call. This CDR3 has 15 amino acids. V shed 0 bases and J shed 1 base, with 9 bases lying between them. CDR1 is KGHSH, CDR2 LQKENI, per germline. CDR3 sequence (DNA): TGTGCCAGCTCACCACCACGGACTACGAACACTGAAGCTTTCTTT. Amino acids: CASSPPRTTNTEAFF.

V gene TRBV7-9 combines with J gene TRBJ1-2; weak D call: TRBD1 (6 bases). V was cut by 1 base and J by 2 bases, with 11 bases left in between. Germline loops: CDR1 SEHNR, CDR2 FQNEAQ (reference sequence). The CDR3 runs 15 residues. Here the CDR3 reads CASSLDQGINYGYTF. CDR3 sequence (DNA): TGTGCCAGCAGCTTAGACCAGGGGATAAACTATGGCTACACCTTC.

This clone was seen once. The V call is TRBV5-4, the J call TRBJ1-6; TRBD1 matches at 7 bases. The germline CDR1 and CDR2 sequences are SGHNT and YYREEE (reference sequence). The CDR3 totals 15 residues. V trimming: 3 bases; J trimming: 5 bases; junction bases outside the gene matches: 5. The CDR3: CASSWGQRDNSPLHF. The CDR3 DNA is TGTGCCAGCAGCTGGGGACAGAGGGATAATTCACCCCTCCACTTT.

The rearrangement links TRBV6-5 to TRBJ2-1; 11 nucleotides line up with TRBD2. Germline values: CDR1 MNHEY, CDR2 SVGAGI. The CDR3 covers 14 residues. The V and J ends lost 5 bases and 4 bases, in that order; junction bases with no gene match: 1. CDR3 residues: CASSRTSGYNEQFF. CDR3 nucleotides: TGTGCCAGCAGTCGGACTAGCGGGTACAATGAGCAGTTCTTC.

The chain is built from TRBV27 and TRBJ2-7; no clear D. CDR1 MNHEY and CDR2 SMNVEV come from the germline V gene (reference sequence). V dropped 6 bases and J dropped 3 bases, with 12 bases sitting between them. This CDR3 spans 13 amino acids. The CDR3 here is CASSRAPGYEQYF. Here the CDR3 DNA reads TGTGCCAGCAGCCGCGCTCCGGGCTACGAGCAGTACTTC.